These 17 T cell receptor beta chains share one sample of origin, sequenced in a study of CD4 T cells in relation to SARS-CoV-2 and coronaviruses. Here immunoSEQ multiplex PCR was the method, and the copy in TCRdb shows in-frame clones only, minus some. The sample lists 12,000 or so clones; more than 55% were seen once. CD4+ T cells from unexposed donors were obtained before the COVID-19 pandemic (2011-2018). After 10 to 11 days of culture, CD4+ T cells were isolated. The antigens of these receptors remain unknown. Sequenced: CD4+ T cells from PBMCs, cultured in vitro. All receptors derive from a human donor in good health.

The chain links TRBV6-5 to TRBJ1-2; 8 nucleotides line up with TRBD1. There are 13 residues in the CDR3. After removal of 7 bases from V and 7 bases from J, the junction contained 8 bases not matched to a gene. Germline CDR1 reads MNHEY; CDR2 reads SVGAGI. As DNA, the CDR3 is TGTGCCAGCAACTCTGACAGGGGTGTTGGCTACACCTTC. It codes for CASNSDRGVGYTF.

The chain has TRBV27 and TRBJ1-5, with D possibly being TRBD1 (6 bases). Germline V gene lookup returns CDR1 MNHEY and CDR2 SMNVEV (reference sequence). The V end lost 7 bases, the J end lost 6 bases, and 16 bases lay between the germline ends. This CDR3 region has 14 residues. This CDR3 reads CASKRGAGSQPQHF. The CDR3 region has the DNA TGTGCCAGCAAGCGGGGGGCAGGTTCTCAGCCCCAGCATTTT.

This sequence joins TRBV11-2 and TRBJ2-3, with a possible D match to TRBD2 (6 bases). The V and J ends lost 5 bases and 3 bases respectively, with 24 bases between them. The CDR3 loop spans 18 amino acids. Germline V gene data show CDR1 as SGHAT and CDR2 as FQNNGV. CDR3 nucleotides: TGTGCCAGCAGCCTCAACGGATATAGCGGAAGGGGTACAGATACGCAGTATTTT. Protein: CASSLNGYSGRGTDTQYF.

Notes on this clone: At one of its ends the junction is not consistent with the germline gene, which may arise from a read error. The chain carries TRBV20-1 and TRBJ2-7; 10 positions agree with TRBD2. The CDR3 length is 11 residues. The germline gives CDR1 DFQATT, CDR2 SNEGSKA (reference sequence). The CDR3 here is CSARHGLAVIF. The CDR3 DNA follows: TGCAGTGCTAGGCACGGACTAGCGGTTATCTTC.

The J gene is TRBJ2-2, the V gene TRBV5-6, with 8 positions matching TRBD2. This CDR3 is built from 15 residues. Unmatched junction bases numbered 4, after V lost 0 bases and J lost 6 bases. Looked up from germline, CDR1 is SGHDT and CDR2 is YYEEEE. The CDR3 protein is CASSLDGRVSGELFF. The CDR3 DNA reads as TGTGCCAGCAGCTTGGACGGGAGGGTATCCGGGGAGCTGTTTTTT.

This clone was counted between two and nine times. The rearrangement joins TRBV19 to TRBJ2-7; 13 nucleotides align to TRBD2. V was pared by 9 bases and J by 1 base, with 6 bases of the junction left unmatched. The CDR3 has 15 amino acids. Germline CDR1 reads LNHDA; CDR2 reads SQIVND (reference sequence). The CDR3 spells CARWTSGSGSYEQYF. CDR3 bases: TGTGCCAGGTGGACTAGCGGGAGCGGGTCCTACGAGCAGTACTTC. Full variable domain (outside the CDR3, taken from reference TRBV19 and TRBJ2-7): DGGITQSPKYLFRKEGQNVTLSCEQNLNHDAMYWYRQDPGQGLRLIYYSQIVNDFQKGDIAEGYSVSREKKESFPLTVTSAQKNPTAFYLCARWTSGSGSYEQYFGPGTRLTVT.

The rearrangement joins TRBV10-3 to TRBJ2-3; 9 bases line up with TRBD1. Germline CDR1 is ENHRY and CDR2 is SYGVKD. V lost 7 bases to trimming and J lost 0 bases; unmatched junction nucleotides: 11. CDR3 length equals 17 residues. CDR3 nucleotides: TGTGCCATCACTGATGTCGGGACAGGGTTTAGCACAGATACGCAGTATTTT. Translated, it gives CAITDVGTGFSTDTQYF.

The chain combines TRBV3-1 (or the pseudogene TRBV3-2) with TRBJ1-2; D is undetermined. The length of the CDR3 is 15 residues. Trimming left V 0 bases short and J 4 bases short, with 12 bases between. Per germline, CDR1 LGHDT and CDR2 YNNKEL (reference sequence). The CDR3 here is CASSQDTGPTYGYTF. As DNA, the CDR3 is TGTGCCAGCAGCCAAGATACGGGTCCCACCTATGGCTACACCTTC.

The chain links TRBV5-1 to TRBJ1-4, with no clear D. This CDR3 spans 14 amino acids. The germline V gene has CDR1 SGHRS and CDR2 YFSETQ. Between the trimmed V and J ends, which lost 0 bases and 2 bases, there was a span of 5 bases. Written as DNA, the CDR3 is TGCGCCAGCAGCTTGGGGAGTACTAATGAAAAACTGTTTTTT. Translation: CASSLGSTNEKLFF.

The chain uses TRBV30 and TRBJ2-3; possibly TRBD1 for D (6 bases). V lost 4 bases to trimming and J lost 6 bases, with 17 bases between them. Germline loops: CDR1 GTSNPN, CDR2 SVGIG (reference sequence). The CDR3 length is 14 residues. The CDR3 DNA follows: TGTGCCTGGACTAGGGGGTTAAGGGAGGATACGCAGTATTTT. It codes for CAWTRGLREDTQYF.

This chain joins TRBV28 and TRBJ1-6, with D perhaps TRBD1 (6 bases). Germline V CDR1 and CDR2: MDHEN, SYDVKM. V was clipped by 5 bases and J by 10 bases, with 18 bases between them. The CDR3 length is 15 residues. CDR3 in amino acids: CASSVQGGPSSPLHF. CDR3 DNA: TGTGCCAGCAGTGTACAGGGAGGTCCGTCCTCACCCCTCCACTTT.

The J gene is TRBJ1-6, the V gene TRBV5-4; tentatively, D is TRBD1 (6 bases). CDR3 size: 13 residues. Germline loops: CDR1 SGHNT, CDR2 YYREEE (reference sequence). Trimming removed 4 bases at V and 16 bases at J, with 18 bases between. The CDR3 coding sequence is TGTGCCAGCAGCATACAAAACAGGGACCAGCTCCACTTT. Its translation is CASSIQNRDQLHF.

The gene calls are TRBV10-3 and TRBJ1-2; D is unclear. Looked up from germline, CDR1 is ENHRY and CDR2 is SYGVKD. The CDR3 totals 12 residues. The ends were cut back, 5 bases at V and 8 bases at J, with 12 bases in the middle. CDR3 DNA: TGTGCCATCAGTCCCCCGGCGGGGGGCTACACCTTC. Translated: CAISPPAGGYTF.

The chain uses TRBV13 and TRBJ2-2, with 10 bases aligning to TRBD2. V shed 5 bases, J shed 7 bases, and the junction held 10 bases outside the gene matches. The germline gives CDR1 PRHDT, CDR2 FYEKMQ (reference sequence). This CDR3 region has 16 residues. The CDR3 loop is CASSPRAGGPSGELFF. The CDR3 DNA follows: TGTGCCAGCAGCCCCCGAGCGGGAGGGCCAAGCGGGGAGCTGTTTTTT.

The chain combines TRBV2 with TRBJ2-7, with 7 positions matching TRBD2. CDR3 size: 14 residues. Germline CDR1 reads SNHLY; CDR2 reads FYNNEI. V shed 4 bases, J shed 2 bases, and the junction held 5 bases outside the gene matches. CDR3 in DNA: TGTGCCAGCAGTGGCGGGCGGGGGACCTACGAGCAGTACTTC. Amino acids: CASSGGRGTYEQYF.

The chain recombines TRBV18 with TRBJ2-1; no clear D gene. The germline gives CDR1 KGHSH, CDR2 LQKENI. The length of the CDR3 is 13 residues. V was pared by 3 bases and J by 9 bases, with 12 bases between. This CDR3 is CASSPDSFGEQFF. DNA of the CDR3: TGTGCCAGCTCACCCGATAGCTTCGGTGAGCAGTTCTTC.

In its sample, this clone was seen a few times. This sequence joins TRBV14 and TRBJ1-2, with D tentatively TRBD1 (6 bases). The CDR3 length is 17 residues. The V gene lost 3 bases and the J gene lost 2 bases, with 19 bases spanning the gap. CDR1 and CDR2 from the germline V gene are SGHDN and FVKESK. The CDR3 protein is CASSQLIQGQTNYGYTF. The CDR3 bases are TGTGCCAGCAGCCAGTTGATCCAGGGACAAACGAACTATGGCTACACCTTC.